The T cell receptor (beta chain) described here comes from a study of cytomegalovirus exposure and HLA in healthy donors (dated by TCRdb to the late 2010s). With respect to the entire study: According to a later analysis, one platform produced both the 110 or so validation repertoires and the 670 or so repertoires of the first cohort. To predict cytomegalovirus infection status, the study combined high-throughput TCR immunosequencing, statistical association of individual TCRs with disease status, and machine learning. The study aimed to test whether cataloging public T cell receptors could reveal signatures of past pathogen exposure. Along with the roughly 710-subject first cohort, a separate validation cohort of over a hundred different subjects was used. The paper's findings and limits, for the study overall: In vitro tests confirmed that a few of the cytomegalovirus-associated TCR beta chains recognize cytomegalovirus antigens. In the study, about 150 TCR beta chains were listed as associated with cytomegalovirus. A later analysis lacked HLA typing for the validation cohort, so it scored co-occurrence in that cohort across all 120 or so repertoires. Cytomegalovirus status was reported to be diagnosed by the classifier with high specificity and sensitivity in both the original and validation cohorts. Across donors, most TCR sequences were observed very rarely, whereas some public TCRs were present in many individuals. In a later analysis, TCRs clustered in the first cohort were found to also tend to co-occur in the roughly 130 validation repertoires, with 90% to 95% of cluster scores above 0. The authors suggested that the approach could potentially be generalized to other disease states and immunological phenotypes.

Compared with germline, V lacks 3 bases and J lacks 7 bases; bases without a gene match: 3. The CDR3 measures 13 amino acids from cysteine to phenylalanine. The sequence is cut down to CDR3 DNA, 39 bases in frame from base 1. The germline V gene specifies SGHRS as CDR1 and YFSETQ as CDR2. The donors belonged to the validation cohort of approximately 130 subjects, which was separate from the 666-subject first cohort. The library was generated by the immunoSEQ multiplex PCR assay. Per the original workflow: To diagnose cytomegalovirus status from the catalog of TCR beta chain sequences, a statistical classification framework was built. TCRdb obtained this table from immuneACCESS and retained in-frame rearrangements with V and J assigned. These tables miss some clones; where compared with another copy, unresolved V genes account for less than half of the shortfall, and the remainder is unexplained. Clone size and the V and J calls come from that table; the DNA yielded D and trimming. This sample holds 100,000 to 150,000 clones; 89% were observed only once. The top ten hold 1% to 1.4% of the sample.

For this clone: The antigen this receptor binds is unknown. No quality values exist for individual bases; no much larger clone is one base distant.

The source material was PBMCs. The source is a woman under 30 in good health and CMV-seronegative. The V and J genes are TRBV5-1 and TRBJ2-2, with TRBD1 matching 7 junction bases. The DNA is TGCGCCAGCAGCTCGCAGGGGGTCGGGGAGCTGTTTTTT. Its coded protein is CASSSQGVGELFF. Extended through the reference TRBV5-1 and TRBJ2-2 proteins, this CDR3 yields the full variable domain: KAGVTQTPRYLIKTRGQQVTLSCSPISGHRSVSWYQQTPGQGLQFLFEYFSETQRNKGNFPGRFSGRQFSNSRSEMNVSTLELGDSALYLCASSSQGVGELFFGEGSRLTVL.